This T cell receptor beta chain derives from a study of CD4 T cells in relation to SARS-CoV-2 and coronaviruses. Broader study findings: Culture-expanded clones reflect memory recall rather than primary priming during culture.

The method was immunoSEQ multiplex PCR; TCRdb's version includes in-frame clones alone and lacks a portion of them. This repertoire shows about 36,000 clones, roughly 83% found once; its top ten account for 6.6%. In the case of this clone: Its antigen is not known.

This sequence originates from an adult with COVID-19. Specimen: naive CD4+ T cells from PBMCs, cultured in vitro. Subset in this sample: naive CD4+ T cells isolated by negative enrichment.

The CDR3 reads CASSDTGTAKETQYF. The CDR3 DNA reads TGTGCCAGCAGTGACACCGGGACAGCAAAAGAGACCCAGTACTTC. This chain connects TRBV6-1 to TRBJ2-5; TRBD1 aligns across 7 bases. From germline, CDR1 is MNHNS and CDR2 SASEGT. CDR3 length: 15 amino acids. J was trimmed by 3 bases and V by 3 bases; bases with no gene match: 7.